One and the same sample provided the 17 T cell receptor beta chains below, sequenced in a study of blood T cell repertoires in COVID-19. The method was immunoSEQ multiplex PCR; TCRdb's version includes in-frame clones alone and lacks a portion of them. The data show approximately 230,000 clones, 86% seen once. The specimen sequenced was peripheral blood. The receptors originated from a man under 40 who had recovered from COVID-19.

This chain links TRBV5-4 with TRBJ1-2; 7 nucleotides match TRBD1. This CDR3 is built from 16 residues. Losses at the gene ends were 0 bases for V and 5 bases for J; bases not matched to a gene: 10. From germline, CDR1 is SGHNT and CDR2 YYREEE (reference sequence). Here the CDR3 reads CASSLGSPGQHYGYTF. The CDR3 nucleotides are TGTGCCAGCAGCTTGGGTTCGCCGGGACAGCATTATGGCTACACCTTC. Drawing the rest from reference TRBV5-4 and TRBJ1-2, the complete variable domain is ETGVTQSPTHLIKTRGQQVTLRCSSQSGHNTVSWYQQALGQGPQFIFQYYREEENGRGNFPPRFSGLQFPNYSSELNVNALELDDSALYLCASSLGSPGQHYGYTFGSGTRLTVV.

V is TRBV10-1 and J is TRBJ2-1; 16 nucleotides align to TRBD2. V shed 0 bases and J 10 bases; nucleotides not matched to a gene: 6. This CDR3 contains 17 residues. CDR1 is WNHNN, CDR2 SYGVQD, per germline (reference sequence). The CDR3 DNA follows: TGCGCCAGCAGTGAGTCAGGGACTAGCGGGGGGGCAGAAGAGCAGTTCTTC. This translates into CASSESGTSGGAEEQFF.

This clone appeared once. V is TRBV4-2 and J is TRBJ2-3, with 10 bases that match TRBD1. This CDR3 spans 17 amino acids. Trimming took 2 bases from V and 3 from J; bases not matched to a gene: 8. Looked up from germline, CDR1 is LGHNA and CDR2 is YNFKEQ. CDR3 amino acids: CASSQPFGTGATDTQYF. CDR3 DNA: TGTGCCAGCAGCCAACCCTTTGGGACAGGGGCAACAGATACGCAGTATTTT.

The J gene is TRBJ1-2, the V gene TRBV18; TRBD1 might be the D (5 bases). Trimming shortened V by 0 bases and J by 9 bases, and 17 bases separated the two germline ends. The CDR3 is 15 amino acids. Germline V gene data show CDR1 as KGHSH and CDR2 as LQKENI. CDR3 amino acids: CASSPPPGTEGSYTF. The CDR3 DNA follows: TGTGCCAGCTCACCACCTCCCGGGACGGAGGGTAGCTACACCTTC. Drawing the rest from reference TRBV18 and TRBJ1-2, the complete variable domain is NAGVMQNPRHLVRRRGQEARLRCSPMKGHSHVYWYRQLPEEGLKFMVYLQKENIIDESGMPKERFSAEFPKEGPSILRIQQVVRGDSAAYFCASSPPPGTEGSYTFGSGTRLTVV.

The CDR3 region has the DNA TGTGCCAGCAGCGTCGCTACGTCCTACGAGCAGTACTTC. Amino acid sequence: CASSVATSYEQYF. The chain is built from TRBV9 and TRBJ2-7; the D is unclear. CDR3 length: 13 residues. The V and J ends lost 2 bases and 1 base respectively, with 7 bases between them. The V gene's germline CDR1 is SGDLS and CDR2 YYNGEE.

The chain combines TRBV6-5 with TRBJ1-6; D gene unclear. Germline V lookup: CDR1 MNHEY, CDR2 SVGAGI. Between the trimmed V and J ends, which lost 5 bases and 10 bases, there was a span of 15 bases. The length of the CDR3 is 14 residues. CDR3 loop: CASSRRQEVSPLHF. CDR3 in DNA: TGTGCCAGCAGTAGGAGGCAAGAGGTGTCACCCCTCCACTTT.

The rearrangement joins TRBV6-6 to TRBJ2-2, with D possibly TRBD1 on 6 matching bases. The CDR3 is 14 amino acids. V was cut by 6 bases and J by 1 base, with 9 bases left in between. Germline CDR1 reads MNHNY; CDR2 reads SVGAGI (reference sequence). CDR3 nucleotide sequence: TGTGCCAGCAGACCGGGACAGAACACCGGGGAGCTGTTTTTT. This codes for CASRPGQNTGELFF.

This chain connects TRBV7-2 to TRBJ2-3; D not resolved. Germline-derived CDR1 and CDR2 are SGHTA and FQGNSA. V lost 5 bases and J lost 4, with 13 bases in between. CDR3 length: 14 residues. CDR3 in DNA: TGTGCCAGCAGCGTCCTTTCCATAGCAGATACGCAGTATTTT. This translates into CASSVLSIADTQYF.

This chain links TRBV7-2 with TRBJ2-3; 16 positions match TRBD2. Germline lookup yields CDR1 SGHTA and CDR2 FQGNSA. Trimming took 2 bases from V and 4 from J; bases not matched to a gene: 3. This CDR3 has 17 residues. The CDR3 region has the DNA TGTGCCAGCAGCTTAACCGGGACTAGCGGGGGGGCAGATACGCAGTATTTT. Translation: CASSLTGTSGGADTQYF.

The J gene is TRBJ2-3, the V gene TRBV7-9; D unresolved. Per germline, CDR1 SEHNR and CDR2 FQNEAQ (reference sequence). Trimming removed 2 bases at V and 3 bases at J, with 9 bases between. CDR3 length equals 14 residues. The CDR3 nucleotides read TGTGCCAGCAGCTTAACCTCGAGAACAGATACGCAGTATTTT. This codes for CASSLTSRTDTQYF.

The V gene is TRBV5-1, the J gene TRBJ2-1; D is possibly TRBD1 (6 bases). Germline CDR1 is SGHRS and CDR2 is YFSETQ. The V end was cut by 2 bases, the J end by 4 bases, with 13 bases between. This CDR3 region has 15 residues. CDR3 protein: CASSLVPGEYNEQFF. The CDR3 coding sequence is TGCGCCAGCAGCTTAGTGCCAGGGGAATACAATGAGCAGTTCTTC.

This clone was detected once. V usage is TRBV7-9 and J usage is TRBJ2-3; TRBD2 might be the D (6 bases). The CDR3 consists of 13 residues. Trimming shortened V by 8 bases and J by 1 base, and 10 bases separated the two germline ends. CDR1 is SEHNR, CDR2 FQNEAQ, per germline (reference sequence). The CDR3 loop is CASQRGGTDTQYF. CDR3 bases: TGTGCCAGCCAACGCGGGGGCACAGATACGCAGTATTTT.

The chain is built from TRBV7-2 and TRBJ1-6; 7 positions match TRBD1. CDR3 size: 19 residues. CDR1 is SGHTA and CDR2 is FQGNSA in the germline V gene. Unmatched junction bases numbered 19, after V lost 7 bases and J lost 4 bases. CDR3 nucleotides: TGTGCCAGCACCCCCACCGGGGTTACCAGGGGGATTTATAATTCACCCCTCCACTTT. It is translated as CASTPTGVTRGIYNSPLHF.

The V and J genes are TRBV4-3 and TRBJ2-7; D gene ambiguous. The CDR3 is made up of 14 amino acids. Germline CDR1 and CDR2: LGHNA and YSLEER. Trimming took 0 bases from V and 0 from J, leaving 6 bases between them. CDR3 DNA sequence: TGCGCCAGCAGCCAAGATAGGAGCTCCTACGAGCAGTACTTC. Translation gives CASSQDRSSYEQYF.

This chain uses TRBV5-1 with TRBJ1-3, with D unclear. V lost 2 bases to trimming and J lost 2 bases, with 11 bases between them. Germline V gene sequence: CDR1 SGHRS, CDR2 YFSETQ. The CDR3 is 15 residues long. CDR3 in amino acids: CASSFSGDPGNTIYF. As DNA, the CDR3 is TGCGCCAGCAGCTTTTCCGGGGATCCTGGAAACACCATATATTTT.

Regarding this clone: In the same sample, other DNA sequences code for this CDR3. The chain employs TRBV19 and TRBJ2-2; D possibly corresponds to TRBD1 (6 bases). V was pared by 3 bases and J by 5 bases, with 7 bases between. The V gene's germline CDR1 is LNHDA and CDR2 SQIVND (reference sequence). The CDR3 spans 13 residues. The CDR3 nucleotides are TGTGCCAGTAGTATCCAGGGGACCGGGGAGCTGTTTTTT. This codes for CASSIQGTGELFF.

The chain employs TRBV24-1 and TRBJ1-5; 8 nucleotides line up with TRBD1. The V gene's germline CDR1 is KGHDR and CDR2 SFDVKD. This CDR3 region has 14 residues. Germline trimming cut 4 bases from V and 7 bases from J; bases unmatched to any gene: 5. This chain's CDR3 is CATSDRGLWQPQHF. As DNA, the CDR3 is TGTGCCACCAGTGACAGGGGGCTTTGGCAGCCCCAGCATTTT.